This T cell receptor (beta chain) was obtained from a study of T cell responses to AZD1222 COVID-19 vaccine. Study outcomes and limitations: Reportedly, nearly half the spike-specific TCRs target unmutated variant regions. The donor cohort was predominantly white British with a female majority, and clonal diversity may have been underestimated. At baseline, just a handful of AZD1222 recipients tested seropositive.

On this clone: Its antigen is unidentified.

The CDR3 loop spans 12 amino acids. Trimming took off 4 bases at V and 4 bases at J, with 8 bases between the two ends. Looked up from germline, CDR1 is SGHDT and CDR2 is YYEEEE. The method was immunoSEQ multiplex PCR; TCRdb's version includes in-frame clones alone and lacks a portion of them. The sample includes about 83,000 clones, approximately 90% seen only once; the top ten take around 26%. This receptor was obtained from an adult who received the AZD1222 COVID-19 vaccine. Specimen: peripheral blood, collected 28 days after the second AZD1222 dose. This chain links TRBV5-6 with TRBJ1-2; no definite D call. Here the CDR3 DNA reads TGTGCCAGCAGCCTATCATTCTATGGCTACACCTTC. Its translation is CASSLSFYGYTF.